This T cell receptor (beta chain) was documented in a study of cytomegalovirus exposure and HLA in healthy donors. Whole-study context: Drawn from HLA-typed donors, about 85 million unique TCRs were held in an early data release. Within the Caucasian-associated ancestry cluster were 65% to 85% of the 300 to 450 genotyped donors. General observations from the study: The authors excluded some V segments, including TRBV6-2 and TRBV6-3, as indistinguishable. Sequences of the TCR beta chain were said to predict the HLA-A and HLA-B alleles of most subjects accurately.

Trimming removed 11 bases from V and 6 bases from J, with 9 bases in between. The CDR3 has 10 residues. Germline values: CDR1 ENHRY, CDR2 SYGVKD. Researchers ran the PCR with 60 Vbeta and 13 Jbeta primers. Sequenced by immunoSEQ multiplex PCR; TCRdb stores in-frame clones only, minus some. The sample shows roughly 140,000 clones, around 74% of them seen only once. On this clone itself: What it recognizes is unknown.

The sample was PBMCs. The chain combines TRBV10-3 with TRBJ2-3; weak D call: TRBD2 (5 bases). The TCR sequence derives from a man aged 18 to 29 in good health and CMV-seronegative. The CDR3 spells CASGVDTQYF. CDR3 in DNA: TGTGCCTCCGGGGTCGATACGCAGTATTTT.